These T cell receptor beta chains were read from a single sample in a study of cytomegalovirus exposure and HLA in healthy donors. Profiled with immunoSEQ multiplex PCR; TCRdb holds only in-frame clones, not every one. The table has roughly 180,000 clones, around 75% seen once. Source material: PBMCs. Receptor source: a woman in her thirties in good health and CMV-seropositive. Both conserved end residues are part of each CDR3. The D gene is left open where the match is weak. Clone size is not always given. Where it is, it says once, few, many or a class for expanded clones.

J gene	clone size	D gene	V gene	CDR3 protein
TRBJ2-1	.	TRBD2	TRBV7-6	CASSLAPRGGQDNEQFF
TRBJ2-4	few	.	TRBV29-1	CSVREKLAKNIQYF
TRBJ1-1	.	TRBD1	TRBV5-4	CASSRPGQGAEAFF
TRBJ2-1	.	TRBD2	TRBV18	CASSLTSGSGNEQFF
TRBJ1-1	.	.	TRBV4-1	CASSQDGGGRDTEAFF
TRBJ1-3	.	.	TRBV6-5	CASRDMGGVGNTIYF
TRBJ2-7	.	.	TRBV10-2	CASSEGRVEQYF
TRBJ2-5	once	.	TRBV20-1	CRARGIKTQYF
TRBJ2-7	.	.	TRBV4-2	CASSQGGGIASSSYEQYF
TRBJ1-2	.	.	TRBV27	CASSFAAGSGYTF
TRBJ1-2	once	.	TRBV2	CASSPPTGLVSGGYTF
TRBJ1-1	.	.	TRBV7-3	CASSWGQNTEAFF
TRBJ1-2	.	.	TRBV29-1	CSVGGINYGYTF
TRBJ2-7	.	.	TRBV5-1	CASSLGGVGDYEQYF
TRBJ1-1	once	.	TRBV29-1	CSVDQGRGTEAFF
TRBJ2-7	.	TRBD1	TRBV19	CASSIADRVTSEQYF
TRBJ1-2	.	TRBD1	TRBV2	CASRATGTYGYTF
TRBJ2-7	.	TRBD1	TRBV28	CASTSRDRRRKQYF
TRBJ1-1	.	TRBD1	TRBV5-6	CASSPYGTGGLNTEAFF
TRBJ2-1	few	.	TRBV7-7	CASSLVVGDEQFF
TRBJ2-7	.	.	TRBV13	CASSLVRRGLNYEQYF
TRBJ2-3	.	TRBD2	TRBV18	CASSPGLAGGRDTQYF
TRBJ2-7	.	.	TRBV10-3	CAISQVDEQYF
TRBJ1-5	once	TRBD1	TRBV5-6	CASSLGQGANQPQHF
TRBJ2-5	.	TRBD2	TRBV4-2	CASSQGTGGPEETQYF
TRBJ1-5	.	.	TRBV19	CASSMGGQGQPQHF
TRBJ1-1	.	TRBD1	TRBV19	CASSRGPDRGTEAFF
TRBJ1-2	.	.	TRBV5-1	CASSFDKSYGYTF
TRBJ2-7	few	TRBD2	TRBV2	CASSEEWAGGGGEQYF
TRBJ1-2	.	.	TRBV9	CASSVRGGYGYTF
TRBJ2-1	.	TRBD1	TRBV5-4	CASNTDRGPEQFF
TRBJ1-2	.	.	TRBV19	CASSRREGNYGYTF
TRBJ2-1	.	.	TRBV7-2	CASSLMRDEQFF
TRBJ2-7	.	TRBD2	TRBV12-5	CASGASGSSLQYF
TRBJ2-1	.	.	TRBV9	CASSVGKRDLISMGQFF
TRBJ2-1	once	.	TRBV15	CATSSVRALNEQFF
TRBJ2-5	.	TRBD2	TRBV9	CASSVGLAGKETQYF
TRBJ2-7	.	TRBD1	TRBV6-1	CASSAYLDRVAYEQYF
TRBJ2-5	once	TRBD2	TRBV27	CASGGLAGPEGETQYF
TRBJ1-2	.	TRBD1	TRBV6-1	CASGQGLFYGYTF
TRBJ1-5	.	TRBD1	TRBV28	CASSTGGPQPQHF
TRBJ1-2	.	TRBD1	TRBV4-2	CASSQTGGNYGYTF
TRBJ1-2	once	.	TRBV4-2	CASSQEGDTWYGYTF
TRBJ1-5	few	.	TRBV4-1	CTSSQVWASNQPQHF
TRBJ1-6	.	.	TRBV9	CASSVREASNSPLHF
TRBJ2-7	.	.	TRBV6-1	CASSEAPGSAFEYF
TRBJ2-5	.	TRBD1	TRBV18	CASSPRQGARETQYF